This T cell receptor beta chain was found in a study of early T cells in non-severe SARS-CoV-2 infection. Overall study: The study sequenced bulk RNA from unsorted whole blood, with chains unpaired. Broader study findings: The study's VDJdb matching favored anti-spike CD8 responses and missed private and CD4 specificities.

As regards this clonotype: The antigen remains undetermined.

The library protocol tagged individual cDNA molecules with unique molecular identifiers. TCRdb re-derived calls from the 5' RACE reads in MiXCR, one entry per CDR3 protein. The sample has some 64,000 distinct CDR3 sequences, 20% seen once. The CDR3 totals 14 residues. Germline V lookup: CDR1 SGHAT, CDR2 FQNNGV. V lost 1 base and J lost 2, with 8 bases in between. Sequencing was performed on whole blood, taken at baseline. The receptor was derived from an adult who was a healthcare worker with PCR-confirmed SARS-CoV-2 infection or an uninfected control (not recorded which). This chain joins TRBV11-2 and TRBJ2-5, with D perhaps matching TRBD1 (5 bases). In DNA form, the CDR3 reads TGTGCCAGCAGCTTAGTGACAGAACAAGAGACCCAGTACTTC. Amino acid sequence: CASSLVTEQETQYF.